This T cell receptor (beta chain) was observed in a study of post-analysis software for immune sequencing data. In regard to this clonotype: Its specificity is unknown.

Whole-study findings and limits: Patients used about 5 TRBV segments, including TRBV5-6, TRBV5-1 and TRBV20-1, more often than controls.

Unique molecular identifiers were built into the TCR beta cDNA libraries. Each CDR3 protein is one row after TCRdb ran MiXCR on the PCR reads. The table records about 820,000 distinct CDR3 sequences, roughly half of them present only once. Trimming left V 3 bases short and J 4 bases short, with 10 bases between. Per germline, CDR1 SGHTA and CDR2 FQGNSA. CDR3 length: 15 amino acids. The origin of this receptor is a girl aged 5-17 years with multiple sclerosis. This chain connects TRBV7-2 to TRBJ1-6; perhaps TRBD1 as D (5 bases). Sample: blood. The CDR3 loop is CASSFRQTYNSPLHF. The CDR3 nucleotides read TGTGCCAGCAGCTTCCGACAGACATATAATTCACCCCTCCACTTT.